This TCR beta chain was captured by sequencing in a study of cytomegalovirus exposure and HLA in healthy donors. As for the study in general: Within the Caucasian-associated ancestry cluster were roughly 81% of the approximately 400 genotyped donors. Study results and caveats: For most TCR sequences rarity was the rule, although some public TCRs occurred in many donors.

Those who donated were healthy bone marrow donors. It was with 60 Vbeta and 13 Jbeta primers that the PCR ran. Authors' methods: Later work found 74 million or so unique TCR beta chains, with around 10 million shared. Assay used: immunoSEQ multiplex PCR; TCRdb lists only in-frame clones, some missing. The DNA was the basis for D and trimming; V, J and clone size are from that table. The table has about 190,000 clones, roughly 81% seen once. Concerning this clone: Antigen unknown.

This clonotype was sampled from a woman aged 25-40 years in good health and CMV-seropositive. The sequenced sample consisted of PBMCs.

The CDR3 region is CASSLAGWRDEQYF. The CDR3 bases are TGTGCCAGCAGCTTGGCGGGATGGAGGGACGAGCAGTACTTC. The chain carries TRBV5-4 and TRBJ2-7, with TRBD2 as a possible D gene (6 bases). The V end lost 0 bases, the J end lost 5 bases, and 12 bases lay between the germline ends. CDR1 is SGHNT and CDR2 is YYREEE in the germline V gene (reference sequence). The CDR3 totals 14 residues.